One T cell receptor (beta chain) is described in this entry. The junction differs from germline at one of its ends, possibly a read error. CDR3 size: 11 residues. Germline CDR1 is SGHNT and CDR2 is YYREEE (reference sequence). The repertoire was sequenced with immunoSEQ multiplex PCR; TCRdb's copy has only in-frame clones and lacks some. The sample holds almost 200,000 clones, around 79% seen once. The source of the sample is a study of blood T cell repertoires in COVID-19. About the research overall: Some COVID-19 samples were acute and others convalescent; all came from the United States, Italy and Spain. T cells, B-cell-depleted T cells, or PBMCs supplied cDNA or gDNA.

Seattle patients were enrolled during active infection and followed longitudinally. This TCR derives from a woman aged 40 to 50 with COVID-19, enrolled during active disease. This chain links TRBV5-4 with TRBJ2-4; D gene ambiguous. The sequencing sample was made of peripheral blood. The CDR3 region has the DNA TGTGCCAGCAGCTTGGGGGTCGCTGAGGTTTTC. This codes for CASSLGVAEVF.